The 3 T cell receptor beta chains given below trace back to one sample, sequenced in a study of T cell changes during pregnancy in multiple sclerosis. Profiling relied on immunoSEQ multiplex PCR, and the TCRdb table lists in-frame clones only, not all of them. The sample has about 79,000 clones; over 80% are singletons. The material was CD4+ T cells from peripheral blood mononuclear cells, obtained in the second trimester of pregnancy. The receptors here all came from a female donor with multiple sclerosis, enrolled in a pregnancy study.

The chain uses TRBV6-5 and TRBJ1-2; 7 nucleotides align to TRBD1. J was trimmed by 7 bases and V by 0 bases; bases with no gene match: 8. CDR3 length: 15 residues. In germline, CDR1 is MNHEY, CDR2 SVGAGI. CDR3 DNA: TGTGCCAGCAGTTACTCGAGCCAGGGGGAGAGTGGCTACACCTTC. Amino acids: CASSYSSQGESGYTF.

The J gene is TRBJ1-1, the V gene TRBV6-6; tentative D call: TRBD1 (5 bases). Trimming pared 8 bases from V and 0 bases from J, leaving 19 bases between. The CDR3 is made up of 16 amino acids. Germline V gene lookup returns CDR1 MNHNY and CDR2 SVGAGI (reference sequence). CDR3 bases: TGTGCCAGCGGGGGAGGGGCGAGCTTTTTGAACACTGAAGCTTTCTTT. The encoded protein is CASGGGASFLNTEAFF.

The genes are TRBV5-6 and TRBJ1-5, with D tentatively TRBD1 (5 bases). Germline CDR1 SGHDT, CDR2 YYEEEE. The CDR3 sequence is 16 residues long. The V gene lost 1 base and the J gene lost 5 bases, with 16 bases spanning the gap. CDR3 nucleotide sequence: TGTGCCAGCAGCTTGCGGGTAACAGGAAATTATCAGCCCCAGCATTTT. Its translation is CASSLRVTGNYQPQHF.